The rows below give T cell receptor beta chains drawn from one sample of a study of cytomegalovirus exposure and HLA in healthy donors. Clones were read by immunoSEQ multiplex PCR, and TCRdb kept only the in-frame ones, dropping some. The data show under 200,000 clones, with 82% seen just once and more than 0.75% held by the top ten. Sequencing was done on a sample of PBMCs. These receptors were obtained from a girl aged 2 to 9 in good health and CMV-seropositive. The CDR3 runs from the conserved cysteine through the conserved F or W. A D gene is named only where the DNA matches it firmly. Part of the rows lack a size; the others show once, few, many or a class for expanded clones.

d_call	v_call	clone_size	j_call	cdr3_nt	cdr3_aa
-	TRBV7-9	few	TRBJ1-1	TGTGCCACCAGAGACGGGGGGCACACTGAAGCTTTCTTT	CATRDGGHTEAFF
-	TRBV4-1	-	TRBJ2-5	TGCGCCAGCAGCCACACTAGAGGGGAGACCCAGTACTTC	CASSHTRGETQYF
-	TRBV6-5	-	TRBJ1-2	TGTGCCAGCAGCCCAAACCAGGGGAACTATGGCTACACCTTC	CASSPNQGNYGYTF
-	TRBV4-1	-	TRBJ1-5	TGCGCCAGCAGCCAAATAATTATTTACGACGAGGGATACCGCAATCAGCCCCAGCATTTT	CASSQIIIYDEGYRNQPQHF
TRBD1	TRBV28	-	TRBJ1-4	TGTGCCAGCAGTTTTGGACAGGTCGGCGAAAAACTGTTTTTT	CASSFGQVGEKLFF
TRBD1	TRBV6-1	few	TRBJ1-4	TGTGCCAGTTGGACAGGGGGCAATGAAAAACTGTTTTTT	CASWTGGNEKLFF
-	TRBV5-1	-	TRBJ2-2	TGCGCCAGCAACTTCAGGGGTCCTGCTGGGGAGCTGTTTTTT	CASNFRGPAGELFF
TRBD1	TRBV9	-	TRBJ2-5	TGTGCCAGCAGCGTCACGGGACAGGGGGCGGGAGAGACCCAGTACTTC	CASSVTGQGAGETQYF
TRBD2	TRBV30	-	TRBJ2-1	TGTGCCTGGGGGTTTGGGAGCGGGAGGAGTAATGAGCAGTTCTTC	CAWGFGSGRSNEQFF
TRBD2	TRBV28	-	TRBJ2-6	TGTGCCACCCGAGCGGGGGGAGGATTTGGGGCCAACGTCCTGACTTTC	CATRAGGGFGANVLTF
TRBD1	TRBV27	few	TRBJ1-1	TGTGCCAGCAGTCAGACGACAGGGATGAACACTGAAGCTTTCTTT	CASSQTTGMNTEAFF
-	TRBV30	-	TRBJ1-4	TGTGCCTGGAGTGTACGTTTTCGGCGCTGGGCCGGAAAACTGTTTTTT	CAWSVRFRRWAGKLFF
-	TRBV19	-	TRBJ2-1	TGTGCCAGTAACGGTATCGATGAGCAGTTCTTC	CASNGIDEQFF